This TCR beta chain comes out of a study of cytomegalovirus exposure and HLA in healthy donors. The PCR employed 60 Vbeta primers together with 13 Jbeta primers. Profiling relied on immunoSEQ multiplex PCR, and the TCRdb table lists in-frame clones only, not all of them. The table lists approximately 110,000 clones, less than 80% of them singletons. Germline CDR1 is MNHEY and CDR2 is SVGAGI. The CDR3 has 13 residues. Trimming took 9 bases from V and 5 from J, leaving 16 bases between them. The TCR was taken from a woman aged 50 to 65 in good health and CMV-seropositive. The V gene is TRBV6-5, the J gene TRBJ1-2; D perhaps matches TRBD1 (5 bases). The sample consisted of PBMCs. The chain's CDR3 is CASALGRSYGYTF. CDR3 DNA: TGTGCCAGTGCCCTGGGGCGATCATATGGCTACACCTTC.